These 19 T cell receptor beta chains share one sample of origin, sequenced in a study of blood T cell repertoires in COVID-19. This table comes from immunoSEQ multiplex PCR, and its TCRdb copy is limited to in-frame clones, with some not included. The table shows about 92,000 clones, with about 85% occurring only once. The sequencing input was peripheral blood. These receptors all stem from a man older than 75 with acute or convalescent COVID-19.

This chain joins TRBV7-6 and TRBJ2-3; perhaps TRBD1 as D (5 bases). Germline V gene sequence: CDR1 SGHVS, CDR2 FNYEAQ. The V and J ends lost 0 bases and 0 bases respectively, with 13 bases between them. The CDR3 extends over 17 amino acids. The CDR3 here is CASSLAQGFSSTDTQYF. The CDR3 nucleotides read TGTGCCAGCAGCTTAGCGCAGGGTTTTTCTAGCACAGATACGCAGTATTTT.

The chain joins TRBV6-1 to TRBJ1-2, with D possibly matching TRBD1 (5 bases). V dropped 1 base and J dropped 0 bases, with 9 bases sitting between them. Germline CDR1 reads MNHNS; CDR2 reads SASEGT. The CDR3 totals 15 residues. CDR3 residues: CASSEGTGANYGYTF. The CDR3 region has the DNA TGTGCCAGCAGTGAAGGCACAGGCGCTAACTATGGCTACACCTTC.

The V gene is TRBV28, the J gene TRBJ2-7, with 13 bases identical to TRBD2. The CDR3 spans 15 residues. Germline assignment: CDR1 MDHEN and CDR2 SYDVKM. J lost 4 bases, V lost 4 bases, and 4 bases had no gene match. This CDR3 is CASSSLAGGPYEQYF. In DNA form, the CDR3 reads TGTGCCAGCAGTTCACTAGCGGGAGGGCCGTACGAGCAGTACTTC.

In DNA, the CDR3 is TGCGCCAGCAGCTGGGGGGACAGGACTAACTATGGCTACACCTTC. Amino acids: CASSWGDRTNYGYTF. The chain couples TRBV5-1 to TRBJ1-2; 8 bases map to TRBD1. J lost 0 bases, V lost 3 bases, and 4 bases had no gene match. The germline CDR1 and CDR2 sequences are SGHRS and YFSETQ. This CDR3 spans 15 amino acids.

This rearrangement joins TRBV18 to TRBJ1-3; possibly TRBD1 for D (6 bases). The CDR3 spans 15 residues. CDR1 is KGHSH, CDR2 LQKENI, per germline. Trimming removed 3 bases from V and 0 bases from J, with 9 bases in between. Here the CDR3 DNA reads TGTGCCAGCTCACCGGGACATTCCTCTGGAAACACCATATATTTT. Protein: CASSPGHSSGNTIYF. The whole variable domain, remainder taken from reference TRBV18 and TRBJ1-3, is NAGVMQNPRHLVRRRGQEARLRCSPMKGHSHVYWYRQLPEEGLKFMVYLQKENIIDESGMPKERFSAEFPKEGPSILRIQQVVRGDSAAYFCASSPGHSSGNTIYFGEGSWLTVV.

V and J are TRBV3-1 (or the pseudogene TRBV3-2) and TRBJ2-4; tentative D call: TRBD1 (6 bases). Trimming pared 2 bases from V and 2 bases from J, leaving 7 bases between. The CDR3 spans 14 residues. Germline V gene data show CDR1 as LGHDT and CDR2 as YNNKEL (reference sequence). The CDR3 DNA reads TGTGCCAGCAGCCAAACAGGGACCAAAAACATTCAGTACTTC. Its protein product is CASSQTGTKNIQYF.

The chain employs TRBV27 and TRBJ2-1; 9 nucleotides line up with TRBD1. The V segment lost 0 bases and the J segment 3 bases; nucleotides outside the gene matches: 6. Germline assignment: CDR1 MNHEY and CDR2 SMNVEV (reference sequence). The CDR3 is 17 amino acids. This CDR3 reads CASSLSQGARYYNEQFF. The CDR3 DNA reads as TGTGCCAGCAGTTTATCACAGGGGGCGCGTTACTACAATGAGCAGTTCTTC.

The chain links TRBV6-5 to TRBJ2-7; weak D call: TRBD2 (5 bases). Deletions cut 5 bases from V and 5 bases from J, with 13 bases between. CDR3 length equals 13 residues. CDR1 and CDR2 from the germline V gene are MNHEY and SVGAGI. CDR3 DNA: TGTGCCAGCAGTCGGTCCGGGGTCGACGAGCAGTACTTC. Translating it yields CASSRSGVDEQYF.

The CDR3 is CASSERDTSTDTQYF. CDR3 coding DNA: TGTGCCAGCAGTGAGAGGGACACTAGCACAGATACGCAGTATTTT. This sequence joins TRBV6-1 and TRBJ2-3; a weak D match, TRBD1 (6 bases). Germline CDR1 and CDR2: MNHNS and SASEGT. The V end lost 3 bases, the J end lost 0 bases, and 10 bases lay between the germline ends. This CDR3 is 15 amino acids long.

This clone was seen just once. This chain links TRBV5-4 with TRBJ2-5; 8 bases agree with TRBD2. The length of the CDR3 is 16 residues. V dropped 0 bases and J dropped 2; count of bases not matched to a gene: 6. Looked up from germline, CDR1 is SGHNT and CDR2 is YYREEE (reference sequence). The CDR3 nucleotides are TGTGCCAGCAGCTTGGGGGGTAGCGGGGCTCAAGAGACCCAGTACTTC. This translates into CASSLGGSGAQETQYF.

The chain employs TRBV18 and TRBJ2-1; tentatively, D is TRBD2 (5 bases). Between the trimmed V and J ends, which lost 2 bases and 0 bases, there was a span of 8 bases. The CDR3 is 15 residues long. Germline CDR1 is KGHSH and CDR2 is LQKENI. For the CDR3, the DNA is TGTGCCAGCTCACCAACGGGGAGCTCCTACAATGAGCAGTTCTTC. The encoded protein is CASSPTGSSYNEQFF.

This clone was seen only a few times. This sequence joins TRBV6-4 and TRBJ2-7; TRBD2 matches at 9 bases. Germline V gives CDR1 MRHNA, CDR2 SNTAGT. J gave up 6 bases and V 6 bases, and 12 bases lay outside the gene matches. The CDR3 length is 15 residues. CDR3 sequence reads: CASSPTAGGNFEQYF. For the CDR3, the DNA is TGTGCCAGCAGCCCGACGGCGGGAGGGAACTTCGAGCAGTACTTC.

The CDR3 spells CASSVEPSGLYEQYF. The DNA for the CDR3 is TGTGCCAGCAGCGTAGAGCCTAGCGGACTCTACGAGCAGTACTTC. The chain links TRBV9 to TRBJ2-7, with 7 nucleotides matching TRBD2. This CDR3 is 15 amino acids long. CDR1 SGDLS and CDR2 YYNGEE come from the germline V gene. V lost 0 bases and J lost 3; bases outside the gene matches: 6.

This clone was counted only a few times. The V and J genes are TRBV24-1 and TRBJ2-2; a weak D match, TRBD1 (6 bases). Trimming removed 5 bases at V and 1 base at J, with 7 bases between. The CDR3 consists of 14 residues. Germline V CDR1 and CDR2: KGHDR, SFDVKD. As DNA, the CDR3 is TGTGCCACCAGTGGGACAGAGAACACCGGGGAGCTGTTTTTT. Translating it yields CATSGTENTGELFF.

The gene calls are TRBV6-5 and TRBJ1-2, with 10 nucleotides matching TRBD1. The germline gives CDR1 MNHEY, CDR2 SVGAGI. CDR3 length equals 14 residues. The V segment lost 2 bases and the J segment 8 bases; nucleotides outside the gene matches: 5. CDR3 DNA sequence: TGTGCCAGCAGTTACGTGGACAGGGGGGACGGCTACACCTTC. Translation gives CASSYVDRGDGYTF.

The chain recombines TRBV25-1 with TRBJ1-4, with 7 bases aligning to TRBD1. Germline V gene data show CDR1 as MGHDK and CDR2 as SYGVNS. The ends lost 8 bases at V and 8 bases at J; junction bases unmatched: 11. There are 14 residues in the CDR3. As DNA, the CDR3 is TGTGCCAGCGGGCGACAGGGTCGGGGGGAAAAACTGTTTTTT. It codes for CASGRQGRGEKLFF.

V and J are TRBV25-1 and TRBJ1-1; a weak D match, TRBD1 (6 bases). Trimming cost V 5 bases and J 5 bases, with 9 bases left between them. This CDR3 is built from 12 residues. Germline V gene lookup returns CDR1 MGHDK and CDR2 SYGVNS. In nucleotides, the CDR3 is TGTGCCAGCAGTTGGCAGGGGACTGAAGCTTTCTTT. Translating gives CASSWQGTEAFF.

The rearrangement uses TRBV7-2 and TRBJ2-4; TRBD2 is a possible D gene (5 bases). CDR1 and CDR2 (germline): SGHTA, FQGNSA. The CDR3 contains 12 residues. V dropped 4 bases and J dropped 15 bases, with 16 bases sitting between them. CDR3 nucleotide sequence: TGTGCCAGCAGCTCGGGATTATTTAGTTTGTACTTC. It yields the protein CASSSGLFSLYF.

This chain joins TRBV7-2 and TRBJ1-3; D gene unclear. Germline V CDR1 and CDR2: SGHTA, FQGNSA. V was shortened by 1 base and J by 2 bases, with 9 bases between the two germline ends. CDR3 length: 15 amino acids. The CDR3 region is CASSLGPSPGNTIYF. In DNA, the CDR3 is TGTGCCAGCAGCTTAGGGCCCTCCCCTGGAAACACCATATATTTT.